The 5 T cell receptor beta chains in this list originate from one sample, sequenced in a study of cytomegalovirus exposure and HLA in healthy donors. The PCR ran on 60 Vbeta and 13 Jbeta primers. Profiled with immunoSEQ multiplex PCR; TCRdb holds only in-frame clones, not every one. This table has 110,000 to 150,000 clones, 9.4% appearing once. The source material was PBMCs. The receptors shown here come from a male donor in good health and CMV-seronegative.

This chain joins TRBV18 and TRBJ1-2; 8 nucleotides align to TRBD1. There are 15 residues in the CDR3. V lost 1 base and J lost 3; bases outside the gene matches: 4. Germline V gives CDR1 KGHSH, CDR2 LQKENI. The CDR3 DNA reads TGTGCCAGCTCACCACGGGACAGGTTGGACTATGGCTACACCTTC. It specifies CASSPRDRLDYGYTF.

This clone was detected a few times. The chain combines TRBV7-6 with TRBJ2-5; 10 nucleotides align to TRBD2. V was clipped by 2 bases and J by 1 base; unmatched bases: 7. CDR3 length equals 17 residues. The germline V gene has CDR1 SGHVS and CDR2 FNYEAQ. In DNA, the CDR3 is TGTGCCAGCAGCTTACGGCTAGCGGGGGTGGTCCAAGAGACCCAGTACTTC. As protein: CASSLRLAGVVQETQYF.

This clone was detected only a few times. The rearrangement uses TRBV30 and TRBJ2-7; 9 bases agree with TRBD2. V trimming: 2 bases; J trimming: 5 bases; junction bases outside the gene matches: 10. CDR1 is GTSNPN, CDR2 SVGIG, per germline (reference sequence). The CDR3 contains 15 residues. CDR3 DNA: TGTGCCTGGAGTCCCGGGACTAGCAGTGGCGACGAGCAGTACTTC. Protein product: CAWSPGTSSGDEQYF.

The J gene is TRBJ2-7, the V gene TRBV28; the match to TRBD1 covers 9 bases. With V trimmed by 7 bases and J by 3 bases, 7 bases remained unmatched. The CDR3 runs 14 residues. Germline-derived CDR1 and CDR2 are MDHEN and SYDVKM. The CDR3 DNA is TGTGCCAGCATCCGGGACAGGGACCACTACGAGCAGTACTTC. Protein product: CASIRDRDHYEQYF.

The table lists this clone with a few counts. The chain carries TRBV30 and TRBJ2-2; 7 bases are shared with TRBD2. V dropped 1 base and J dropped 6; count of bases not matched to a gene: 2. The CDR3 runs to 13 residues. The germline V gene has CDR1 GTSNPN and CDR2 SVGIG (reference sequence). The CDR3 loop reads CAWSGTRAGELFF. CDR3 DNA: TGTGCCTGGAGTGGGACTAGGGCCGGGGAGCTGTTTTTT.